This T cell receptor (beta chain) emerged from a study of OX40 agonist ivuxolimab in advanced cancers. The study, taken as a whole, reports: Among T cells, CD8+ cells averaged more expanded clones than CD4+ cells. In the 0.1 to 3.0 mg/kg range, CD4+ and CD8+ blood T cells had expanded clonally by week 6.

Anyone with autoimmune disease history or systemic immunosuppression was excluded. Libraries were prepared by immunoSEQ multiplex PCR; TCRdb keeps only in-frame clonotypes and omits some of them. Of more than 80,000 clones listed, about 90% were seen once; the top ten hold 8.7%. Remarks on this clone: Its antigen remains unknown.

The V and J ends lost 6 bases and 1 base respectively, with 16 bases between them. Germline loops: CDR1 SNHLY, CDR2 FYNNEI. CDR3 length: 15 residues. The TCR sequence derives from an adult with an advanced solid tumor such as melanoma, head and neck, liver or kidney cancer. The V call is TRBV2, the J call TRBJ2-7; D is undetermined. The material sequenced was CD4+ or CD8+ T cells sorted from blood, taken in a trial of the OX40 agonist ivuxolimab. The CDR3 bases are TGTGCCAGCAGAGATAGGACGGCCGGATCCTACGAGCAGTACTTC. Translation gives CASRDRTAGSYEQYF.